Shown below are 29 T cell receptor beta chains from a single sample sequenced in a study of control samples from healthy donors and cancer patients. Profiling relied on immunoSEQ multiplex PCR, and the TCRdb table lists in-frame clones only, not all of them. Of approximately 120,000 clones in the sample, 80% to 90% were seen once. Material for sequencing was blood. These receptor sequences come from a woman in her fifties or sixties in good health.

This chain connects TRBV12-5 to TRBJ2-7; 8 nucleotides match TRBD2. The trim removed 2 bases at V and 3 bases at J, leaving 12 bases unmatched. Germline CDR1 is LGHNT and CDR2 is FRNRAP. The CDR3 is 17 amino acids. The DNA for the CDR3 is TGTGCTAGTGGTTTGATGGCACCGGGGGGGACAATCTACGAGCAGTACTTC. Its translation is CASGLMAPGGTIYEQYF.

V gene TRBV24-1 combines with J gene TRBJ2-1, with 8 bases lining up with TRBD2. The V gene end was trimmed by 3 bases and the J gene end by 6 bases; junction bases not matched to a gene: 9. Germline values: CDR1 KGHDR, CDR2 SFDVKD. There are 16 residues in the CDR3. CDR3 amino acids: CATSDPTSGRLNEQFF. Here the CDR3 DNA reads TGTGCCACCAGTGATCCTACTAGCGGTCGGCTCAATGAGCAGTTCTTC.

A single count supports this clone. Relative to the germline gene, one junction end is altered; a read error may explain this. The chain carries TRBV7-9 and TRBJ2-1; D not certain. This CDR3 comprises 12 residues. From germline, CDR1 is SEHNR and CDR2 FQNEAQ (reference sequence). The CDR3 DNA sequence: TGTGCCAGCAGCCCCCCCCCAAATGAGCTGTTCTTC. This translates into CASSPPPNELFF. The variable domain in full, with the rest retrieved from reference TRBV7-9 and TRBJ2-1, is DTGVSQNPRHKITKRGQNVTFRCDPISEHNRLYWYRQTLGQGPEFLTYFQNEAQLEKSRLLSDRFSAERPKGSFSTLEIQRTEQGDSAMYLCASSPPPNELFFGPGTRLTVL.

This sequence joins TRBV9 and TRBJ2-2; D may correspond to TRBD1 or TRBD2 (5 bases each). Germline V gene sequence: CDR1 SGDLS, CDR2 YYNGEE. The CDR3 runs 16 residues. V was trimmed by 5 bases and J by 2 bases, leaving 16 bases between them. The CDR3 DNA is TGTGCCAGCAGGCTATTCGGGGCGGTTAACACCGGGGAGCTGTTTTTT. Translating it yields CASRLFGAVNTGELFF. Together with reference TRBV9 and TRBJ2-2, the CDR3 gives the full variable domain: DSGVTQTPKHLITATGQRVTLRCSPRSGDLSVYWYQQSLDQGLQFLIQYYNGEERAKGNILERFSAQQFPDLHSELNLSSLELGDSALYFCASRLFGAVNTGELFFGEGSRLTVL.

V and J are TRBV7-2 and TRBJ1-1; no definite D call. Germline loops: CDR1 SGHTA, CDR2 FQGNSA. V dropped 0 bases and J dropped 6 bases, with 8 bases sitting between them. This CDR3 has 13 residues. The chain's CDR3 is CASSLAHTAEAFF. In nucleotides, the CDR3 is TGTGCCAGCAGCTTAGCCCACACCGCTGAAGCTTTCTTT.

The chain links TRBV5-4 to TRBJ2-7; D remains ambiguous. This CDR3 has 13 amino acids. The V end lost 4 bases, the J end lost 1 base, and 9 bases lay between the germline ends. CDR1 and CDR2 (germline): SGHNT, YYREEE (reference sequence). The CDR3 loop reads CASSNDQSYEQYV. The CDR3 DNA reads as TGTGCCAGCAGCAACGACCAGTCCTACGAGCAGTACGTC.

This chain connects TRBV18 to TRBJ2-7; possible D gene TRBD1, 6 bases. This CDR3 contains 16 residues. Germline lookup yields CDR1 KGHSH and CDR2 LQKENI. Trimming shortened V by 2 bases and J by 4 bases, and 18 bases separated the two germline ends. This CDR3 is CASSPAQGSSGYEQYV. CDR3 sequence (DNA): TGTGCCAGCTCACCAGCTCAGGGGTCGTCCGGGTACGAGCAGTACGTC.

This clone was recorded many times. This chain uses TRBV7-9 with TRBJ2-3; unclear D gene. The CDR3 contains 14 residues. The germline V and J ends were trimmed by 3 bases and 5 bases, with 12 bases remaining between them. In germline, CDR1 is SEHNR, CDR2 FQNEAQ (reference sequence). The CDR3 protein is CASSFWSREDTQYF. CDR3 DNA sequence: TGTGCCAGCAGCTTTTGGAGTAGGGAAGATACGCAGTATTTT.

For this clone: Other nucleotide sequences in the sample specify the same CDR3. The chain uses TRBV5-6 and TRBJ2-7; perhaps D is TRBD1 or TRBD2 (5 bases each). V lost 1 base, J lost 5 bases, and 7 bases lay in between. CDR1 and CDR2 from the germline V gene are SGHDT and YYEEEE. The CDR3 covers 12 residues. The CDR3 DNA reads as TGTGCCAGCAGCTTGAGGGGAGACGAGCAGTACTTC. This encodes CASSLRGDEQYF.

This clone was counted a single time. The chain links TRBV11-2 to TRBJ1-4; no reliable D call. The germline V gene encodes CDR1 SGHAT and CDR2 FQNNGV. The CDR3 is 14 residues long. The V gene lost 1 base and the J gene lost 3 bases, with 6 bases spanning the gap. The CDR3 spells CASSLAGPNEKLFF. The CDR3, as DNA: TGTGCCAGCAGCTTAGCTGGACCTAATGAAAAACTGTTTTTT.

CDR3 nucleotide sequence: TGCGCCAGTGGGGGTAATGAGCAGTTCTTC. Encoded protein: CASGGNEQFF. This chain uses TRBV4-1 with TRBJ2-1; D tentatively fits TRBD1 or TRBD2 (5 bases each). V lost 9 bases, J lost 7 bases, and 7 bases lay in between. The CDR3 extends over 10 amino acids. Germline CDR1 and CDR2: MGHRA and YSYEKL.

The chain recombines TRBV24-1 with TRBJ2-3; 8 bases agree with TRBD2. CDR3 length: 14 residues. With V trimmed by 10 bases and J by 2 bases, 7 bases remained unmatched. Per germline, CDR1 KGHDR and CDR2 SFDVKD. The CDR3 reads CATGDGGVTDTQYF. In DNA form, the CDR3 reads TGTGCCACTGGGGACGGGGGGGTCACAGATACGCAGTATTTT.

The J gene is TRBJ2-4, the V gene TRBV24-1; 7 nucleotides line up with TRBD1. V was pared by 4 bases and J by 8 bases, with 1 base of the junction left unmatched. Germline assignment: CDR1 KGHDR and CDR2 SFDVKD. There are 12 residues in the CDR3. The CDR3 bases are TGTGCCACCAGTGAAAGGGGGCACATTCAGTACTTC. It is translated as CATSERGHIQYF.

This clone was seen just once. The chain combines TRBV5-1 with TRBJ2-7, with TRBD1 matching 9 bases. V gave up 5 bases and J gave up 3 bases; unmatched junction bases: 9. Germline assignment: CDR1 SGHRS and CDR2 YFSETQ. CDR3 length: 15 amino acids. The CDR3 reads CASSYPGQGIYEQYF. DNA for the CDR3: TGCGCCAGCAGTTATCCGGGACAGGGTATCTACGAGCAGTACTTC.

The gene calls are TRBV6-5 and TRBJ1-1, with D hard to call. Trimming removed 4 bases at V and 4 bases at J, with 13 bases between. CDR3 length equals 14 residues. Germline V lookup: CDR1 MNHEY, CDR2 SVGAGI. This chain's CDR3 is CASSSTPGLTEAFF. The CDR3 DNA sequence: TGTGCCAGCAGTTCCACACCAGGACTCACTGAAGCTTTCTTT.

CDR3 sequence (DNA): TGTGCCAGCACCTTCGGCCGCTACAATGAGCAGTTCTTC. The encoded protein is CASTFGRYNEQFF. This chain connects TRBV12-3 or TRBV12-4 to TRBJ2-1; no clear D gene. Trimming stripped 7 bases from V and 3 bases from J, with 10 bases between. The CDR3 contains 13 residues.

The V and J genes are TRBV9 and TRBJ2-3; D is ambiguous. Trimming stripped 3 bases from V and 6 bases from J, with 17 bases between. This CDR3 has 15 amino acids. Looked up from germline, CDR1 is SGDLS and CDR2 is YYNGEE. CDR3 amino acids: CASSAYSETLDTQYF. In DNA form, the CDR3 reads TGTGCCAGCAGCGCATACTCCGAAACCCTGGATACGCAGTATTTT.

This chain uses TRBV24-1 with TRBJ1-4, with 8 bases lining up with TRBD1. CDR1 and CDR2 from the germline V gene are KGHDR and SFDVKD. V trimming: 6 bases; J trimming: 6 bases; junction bases outside the gene matches: 8. The CDR3 spans 15 residues. CDR3 loop: CATSRGQGVHEKLFF. The DNA for the CDR3 is TGTGCCACCAGTCGCGGACAGGGCGTACATGAAAAACTGTTTTTT.

The gene calls are TRBV6-5 and TRBJ1-1, with D unclear. Per the germline V gene, CDR1 is MNHEY and CDR2 is SVGAGI. This CDR3 contains 14 residues. The V end lost 4 bases, the J end lost 1 base, and 10 bases lay between the germline ends. CDR3 sequence (DNA): TGTGCCAGCAGTTGGGAAGTTGGGAACACTGAAGCTTTCTTT. Protein: CASSWEVGNTEAFF.

The chain carries TRBV27 and TRBJ1-3; 7 bases are a match to TRBD1. In germline, CDR1 is MNHEY, CDR2 SMNVEV (reference sequence). The CDR3 has 14 residues. With 6 bases clipped from V and 2 bases from J, the junction kept 4 bases outside the gene matches. The CDR3 DNA sequence: TGTGCCAGCAGGCCCGGGACAGCTGGAAACACCATATATTTT. Encoded protein: CASRPGTAGNTIYF.

The chain is built from TRBV5-8 and TRBJ2-4, with D uncertain. The V end lost 5 bases, the J end lost 0 bases, and 12 bases lay between the germline ends. The germline V gene encodes CDR1 SGHTS and CDR2 YDEGEE. CDR3 length equals 15 residues. CDR3: CASSRQGIAKNIQYF. CDR3 in DNA: TGTGCCAGCAGTCGACAAGGGATAGCCAAAAACATTCAGTACTTC.

V gene TRBV11-2 combines with J gene TRBJ1-2, with D possibly TRBD1 on 6 matching bases. Germline V CDR1 and CDR2: SGHAT, FQNNGV. There are 15 residues in the CDR3. V lost 4 bases to trimming and J lost 4 bases, with 16 bases between them. Written as DNA, the CDR3 is TGTGCCAGCAGCTCAAACAGGGTGGAGGCCTATGGCTACACCTTC. Translation gives CASSSNRVEAYGYTF.

This chain joins TRBV7-3 and TRBJ2-5; 8 nucleotides agree with TRBD2. Germline V gene data show CDR1 as SGHTA and CDR2 as FQGTGA. The CDR3 runs 14 residues. The V and J ends lost 4 bases and 5 bases, in that order; junction bases with no gene match: 6. The CDR3 loop is CASSSAGVKETQYF. CDR3 nucleotides: TGTGCCAGCAGCTCAGCGGGAGTTAAGGAGACCCAGTACTTC.

The V and J genes are TRBV19 and TRBJ2-3; a possible D gene is TRBD2 (5 bases). The CDR3 runs 15 residues. Germline V gives CDR1 LNHDA, CDR2 SQIVND (reference sequence). V was trimmed by 3 bases and J by 2 bases, leaving 12 bases between them. As DNA, the CDR3 is TGTGCCAGTAGTATTATTCAAGCGGCCACAGATACGCAGTATTTT. Residues: CASSIIQAATDTQYF. The variable domain in full, completed from reference TRBV19 and TRBJ2-3, reads DGGITQSPKYLFRKEGQNVTLSCEQNLNHDAMYWYRQDPGQGLRLIYYSQIVNDFQKGDIAEGYSVSREKKESFPLTVTSAQKNPTAFYLCASSIIQAATDTQYFGPGTRLTVL.

The CDR3 DNA is TGTGCCAGCAGCGAGGGGACAGCGGACAATGAGCAGTTCTTC. It yields the protein CASSEGTADNEQFF. The chain uses TRBV9 and TRBJ2-1, with 7 bases lining up with TRBD1. The junction had 5 bases not matched to a gene; V was cut back by 3 bases and J by 5 bases. The germline CDR1 and CDR2 sequences are SGDLS and YYNGEE. The CDR3 totals 14 residues.

J is TRBJ2-5 and V is TRBV5-1; 12 bases are a match to TRBD2. Losses at the gene ends were 0 bases for V and 3 bases for J; bases not matched to a gene: 15. This CDR3 has 20 amino acids. Per the germline V gene, CDR1 is SGHRS and CDR2 is YFSETQ. This chain's CDR3 is CASSLGQSSGLAGKKETQYF. In DNA, the CDR3 is TGCGCCAGCAGCTTGGGCCAATCCTCCGGACTAGCGGGGAAAAAAGAGACCCAGTACTTC.

This clone was picked up a small number of times. The gene calls are TRBV5-1 and TRBJ2-2; TRBD2 matches at 8 bases. Unmatched junction bases numbered 7, after V lost 0 bases and J lost 6 bases. Germline CDR1 reads SGHRS; CDR2 reads YFSETQ. CDR3 size: 16 residues. This CDR3 is CASSLEVLAASGELFF. In nucleotides, the CDR3 is TGCGCCAGCAGCTTGGAGGTACTAGCGGCCTCCGGGGAGCTGTTTTTT.

The chain is built from TRBV10-3 and TRBJ1-6; no clear D gene. The CDR3 loop spans 14 amino acids. Trimming took off 10 bases at V and 5 bases at J, with 15 bases between the two ends. Germline CDR1 ENHRY, CDR2 SYGVKD. The CDR3 DNA sequence: TGTGCCACCCGCTTGGCCCCCAATAATTCACCCCTCCACTTT. It translates to CATRLAPNNSPLHF.

This chain joins TRBV5-4 and TRBJ2-1; D not certain. Trimming stripped 0 bases from V and 9 bases from J, with 16 bases between. Germline V CDR1 and CDR2: SGHNT, YYREEE (reference sequence). This CDR3 spans 15 amino acids. CDR3 residues: CASSLGGFSPTEQFF. The DNA for the CDR3 is TGTGCCAGCAGCTTGGGTGGTTTCAGCCCCACTGAGCAGTTCTTC.